The 13 T cell receptor beta chains reported below all come from one sample, sequenced in a study of T cell changes during pregnancy in multiple sclerosis. Sequenced by immunoSEQ multiplex PCR; TCRdb stores in-frame clones only, minus some. Counted here are more than 65,000 clones, approximately 90% occurring once; the ten biggest clones make up around 2.3%. Sequencing used peripheral blood, obtained in the first trimester of pregnancy. The receptors were gathered from a female donor with multiple sclerosis, enrolled in a pregnancy study.

This chain uses TRBV18 with TRBJ1-2; possibly TRBD1 for D (5 bases). Germline V CDR1 and CDR2: KGHSH, LQKENI. This CDR3 contains 14 residues. With 1 base removed from V and 8 bases from J, the gap between germline ends came to 14 bases. CDR3 bases: TGTGCCAGCTCACCACGGCGGGGATGGGACGGCTACACCTTC. As protein: CASSPRRGWDGYTF.

As to this clone: Other DNA sequences from this sample encode an identical CDR3 as well. V and J are TRBV5-1 and TRBJ1-2, with D perhaps matching TRBD1 (6 bases). CDR1 SGHRS and CDR2 YFSETQ come from the germline V gene. The CDR3 consists of 13 residues. V was trimmed by 0 bases and J by 3 bases, leaving 6 bases between them. CDR3 in amino acids: CASSLDRDYGYTF. The CDR3 DNA reads as TGCGCCAGCAGCTTGGACAGGGACTATGGCTACACCTTC.

The genes are TRBV19 and TRBJ1-2, with D possibly being TRBD1 (5 bases). CDR1 and CDR2 (germline): LNHDA, SQIVND (reference sequence). This CDR3 region has 17 residues. The V end was cut by 7 bases, the J end by 8 bases, with 29 bases between. The CDR3 DNA sequence: TGTGCCAGTATCTCTTCTGTTATTAAGGACACCCACCCGGGCTACACCTTC. Amino acids: CASISSVIKDTHPGYTF.

V gene TRBV2 combines with J gene TRBJ2-1; 7 bases are shared with TRBD1. From germline, CDR1 is SNHLY and CDR2 FYNNEI. J lost 7 bases, V lost 3 bases, and 9 bases had no gene match. The CDR3 has 15 amino acids. The CDR3: CASSDVKGAVNEQFF. The CDR3 DNA follows: TGTGCCAGCAGTGACGTGAAGGGGGCGGTTAATGAGCAGTTCTTC.

The V call is TRBV11-2, the J call TRBJ1-5, with TRBD1 matching 7 bases. This CDR3 contains 16 residues. V lost 1 base to trimming and J lost 6 bases; unmatched junction nucleotides: 9. Germline V gene sequence: CDR1 SGHAT, CDR2 FQNNGV. The CDR3 sequence is CASSLVGGAGPQPQHF. The CDR3 coding sequence is TGTGCCAGCAGCTTAGTAGGGGGCGCGGGGCCTCAGCCCCAGCATTTT.

The rearrangement joins TRBV19 to TRBJ1-5; the D is unclear. CDR1 is LNHDA and CDR2 is SQIVND in the germline V gene (reference sequence). The V end was cut by 2 bases, the J end by 4 bases, with 3 bases between. This CDR3 is built from 12 residues. The CDR3 region has the DNA TGTGCCAGTAGTATATCAAATCAGCCCCAGCATTTT. This codes for CASSISNQPQHF.

J is TRBJ2-7 and V is TRBV7-6; possible D gene TRBD1, 5 bases. Trimming removed 1 base at V and 1 base at J, with 11 bases between. Germline V gene lookup returns CDR1 SGHVS and CDR2 FNYEAQ. The CDR3 has 15 amino acids. The CDR3 sequence is CASSLDTGFSYEQYF. For the CDR3, the DNA is TGTGCCAGCAGCTTAGATACAGGCTTTTCCTACGAGCAGTACTTC.

The CDR3 DNA reads TGTGCCAGCAGCTTACTGTTGGAGGGAATCTACGAGCAGTACTTC. Translation gives CASSLLLEGIYEQYF. The chain carries TRBV7-8 and TRBJ2-7, with a tentative D call TRBD2 (6 bases). In germline, CDR1 is SGHVS, CDR2 FQNEAQ. The CDR3 sequence is 15 residues long. V shed 2 bases and J shed 3 bases, with 14 bases lying between them.

The rearrangement links TRBV28 to TRBJ2-3; TRBD2 matches 11 bases. J was trimmed by 2 bases and V by 2 bases; bases with no gene match: 3. Germline CDR1 and CDR2: MDHEN and SYDVKM. The CDR3 sequence is 16 residues long. CDR3 sequence (DNA): TGTGCCAGCAGTTTAGCTAGCGGGAGGACCACAGATACGCAGTATTTT. It codes for CASSLASGRTTDTQYF.

This chain joins TRBV27 and TRBJ2-6; no reliable D call. This CDR3 contains 16 residues. Germline CDR1 is MNHEY and CDR2 is SMNVEV (reference sequence). Trimming removed 4 bases from V and 0 bases from J, with 10 bases in between. The CDR3 reads CASSSTTSSGANVLTF. The CDR3 coding sequence is TGTGCCAGCAGTTCCACGACAAGCTCTGGGGCCAACGTCCTGACTTTC.

The chain combines TRBV30 with TRBJ2-3, with D maybe TRBD1 (5 bases). This CDR3 has 16 residues. Germline lookup yields CDR1 GTSNPN and CDR2 SVGIG (reference sequence). Trimming removed 2 bases from V and 3 bases from J, with 18 bases in between. The chain's CDR3 is CAWSNGQGGGTDTQYF. CDR3 coding DNA: TGTGCCTGGAGTAACGGCCAGGGCGGTGGAACAGATACGCAGTATTTT.

The V gene is TRBV9, the J gene TRBJ2-7; D is undetermined. Deletions cut 3 bases from V and 0 bases from J, with 16 bases between. The length of the CDR3 is 16 residues. Germline CDR1 and CDR2: SGDLS and YYNGEE. CDR3 nucleotides: TGTGCCAGCAGCGCCAGATCGACGGCTAGCTCCTACGAGCAGTACTTC. Encoded protein: CASSARSTASSYEQYF.

The chain is built from TRBV29-1 and TRBJ1-5, with TRBD1 matching over 10 bases. CDR1 and CDR2 (germline): SQVTM, ANQGSEA. With 4 bases clipped from V and 6 bases from J, the junction kept 3 bases outside the gene matches. CDR3 length: 13 residues. The CDR3 DNA reads TGCAGCGTTGGACAGGGGGCGGGTCAGCCCCAGCATTTT. This gives the protein CSVGQGAGQPQHF.